This T cell receptor beta chain appears in the sequencing data of a study of blood T cell repertoires in COVID-19. Study information: The United States, Italy and Spain provided the acute and convalescent COVID-19 samples.

Sequenced by immunoSEQ multiplex PCR; TCRdb stores in-frame clones only, minus some. The sample records around 82,000 clones, around 90% being singletons. On this clone: The sample has other DNA sequences that encode this CDR3 too.

This clonotype was sampled from a human donor in a cohort sampled during active COVID-19. Material: peripheral blood.

The CDR3 is CASSLTGSTDTQYF. CDR3 DNA: TGTGCCAGCAGCTTAACAGGGAGCACAGATACGCAGTATTTT. This chain joins TRBV7-9 and TRBJ2-3, with a weak D call TRBD1 (6 bases). Germline V gene lookup returns CDR1 SEHNR and CDR2 FQNEAQ (reference sequence). The V end was cut by 2 bases, the J end by 0 bases, with 6 bases between. This CDR3 is built from 14 residues.